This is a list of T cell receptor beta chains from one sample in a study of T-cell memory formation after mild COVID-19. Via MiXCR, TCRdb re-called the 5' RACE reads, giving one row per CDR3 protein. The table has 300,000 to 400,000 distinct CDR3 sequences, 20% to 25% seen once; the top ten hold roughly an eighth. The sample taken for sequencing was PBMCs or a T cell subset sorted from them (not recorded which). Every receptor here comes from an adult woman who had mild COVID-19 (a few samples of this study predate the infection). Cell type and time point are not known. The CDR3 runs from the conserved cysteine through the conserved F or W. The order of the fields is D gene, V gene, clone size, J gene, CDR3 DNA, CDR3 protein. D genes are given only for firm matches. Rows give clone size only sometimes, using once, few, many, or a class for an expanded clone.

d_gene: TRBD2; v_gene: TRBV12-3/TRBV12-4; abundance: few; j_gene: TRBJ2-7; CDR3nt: TGTGCCAGCAGTTCCTTTCCGGGACTAGCGGGAGCTGGGTTGCAGCAGTACTTC; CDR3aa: CASSSFPGLAGAGLQQYF
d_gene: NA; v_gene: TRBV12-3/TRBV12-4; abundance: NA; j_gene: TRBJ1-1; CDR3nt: TGTGCCAGCAGTTTAGGTGGGTCGCGGTGGGCTTTCTTT; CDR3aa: CASSLGGSRWAFF
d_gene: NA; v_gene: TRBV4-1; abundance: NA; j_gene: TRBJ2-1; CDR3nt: TGCGCCAGCAGCCAACCCGGCTGGCAGAGCTCCTACAATGAGCAGTTCTTC; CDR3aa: CASSQPGWQSSYNEQFF
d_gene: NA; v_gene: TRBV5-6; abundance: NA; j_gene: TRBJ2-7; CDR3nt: TGTGCCAGCAGCTTAGCTCTCGAGCAGTACTTC; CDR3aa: CASSLALEQYF
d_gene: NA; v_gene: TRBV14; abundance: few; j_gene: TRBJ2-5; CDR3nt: TGTGCCAGCAGCCAAAGAGACAGGTCGACCCAGTACTTC; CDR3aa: CASSQRDRSTQYF
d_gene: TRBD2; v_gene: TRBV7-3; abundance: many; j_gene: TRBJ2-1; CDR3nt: TGTGCCAGCAGCTTAACGTCAGGCGGGAGGGCCGACAATGAGCAGTTCTTC; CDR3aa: CASSLTSGGRADNEQFF
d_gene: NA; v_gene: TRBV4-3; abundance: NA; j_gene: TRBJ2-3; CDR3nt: TGCGCCAGCAGCCAAGCGGTAGCGCCGGATACGCAGTATTTT; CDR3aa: CASSQAVAPDTQYF
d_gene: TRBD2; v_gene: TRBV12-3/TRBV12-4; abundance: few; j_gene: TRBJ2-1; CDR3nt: TGTGCCAGCAGTTTAGCTTGGCGGGAGCGGGGTTTCTACAATGAGCAGTTCTTC; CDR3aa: CASSLAWRERGFYNEQFF
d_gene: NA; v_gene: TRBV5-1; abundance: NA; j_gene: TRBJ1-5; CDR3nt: TGCGCCAGCAGCTTGTATCCTGCCAGCCCAGATCAGCCCCAGCATTTT; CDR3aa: CASSLYPASPDQPQHF
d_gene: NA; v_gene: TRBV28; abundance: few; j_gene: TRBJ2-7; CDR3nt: TGTGCCAGCAGTTTATGGTCAGGGCGCGAGCAGTACTTC; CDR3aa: CASSLWSGREQYF
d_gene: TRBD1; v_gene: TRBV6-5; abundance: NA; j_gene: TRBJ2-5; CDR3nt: TGTGCCAGCAGTCGACAGGGTATAGAGACCCAGTACTTC; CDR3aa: CASSRQGIETQYF
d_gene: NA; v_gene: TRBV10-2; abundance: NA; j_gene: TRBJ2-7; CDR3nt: TGCGCCAGCAGTGAGTCCATGGGAGCCGAGCAGTACTTC; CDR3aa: CASSESMGAEQYF
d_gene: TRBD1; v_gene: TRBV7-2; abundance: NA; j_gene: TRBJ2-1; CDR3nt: TGTGCCAGCAGCACAGGGGGTCCCGAGCAGTTCTTC; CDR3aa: CASSTGGPEQFF
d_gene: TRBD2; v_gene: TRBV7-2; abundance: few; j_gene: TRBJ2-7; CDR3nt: TGTGCCAGCAGCCCTGCGGGGCTAGCGGGCTACTACGAGCAGTACTTC; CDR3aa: CASSPAGLAGYYEQYF
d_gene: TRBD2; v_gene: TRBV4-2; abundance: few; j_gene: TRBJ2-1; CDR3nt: TGTGCCAGCAGCCAAGATGGCGGGAGGCCCACTGCCTACAATGAGCAGTTCTTC; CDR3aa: CASSQDGGRPTAYNEQFF
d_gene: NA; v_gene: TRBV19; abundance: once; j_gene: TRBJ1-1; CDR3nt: TGTGCCAGTATCCCTCGGAGGTCGGCGGCTGAAGCTTTCTTT; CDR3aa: CASIPRRSAAEAFF
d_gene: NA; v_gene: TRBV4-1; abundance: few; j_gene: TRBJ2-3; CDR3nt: TGCGCCAGCAGCCAAGATCTCGGTCGTCCGGATACGCAGTATTTT; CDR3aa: CASSQDLGRPDTQYF
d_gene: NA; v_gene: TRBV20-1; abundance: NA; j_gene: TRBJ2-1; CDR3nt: TGCAGTGCTGGGGAAGCTGGCGGAGGGTACAATGAGCAGTTCTTC; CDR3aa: CSAGEAGGGYNEQFF
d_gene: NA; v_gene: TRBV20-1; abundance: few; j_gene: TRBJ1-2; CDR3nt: TGCAGTGACAGGGATGGCTACACCTTC; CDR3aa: CSDRDGYTF
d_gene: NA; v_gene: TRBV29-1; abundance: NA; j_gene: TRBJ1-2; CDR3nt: TGCAGCGTTGTAGGACTTACTGAGGGCTACACCTTC; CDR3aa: CSVVGLTEGYTF
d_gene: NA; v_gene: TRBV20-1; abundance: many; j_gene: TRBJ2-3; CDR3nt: TGCAGTGCTAGAGATGCGACTAGGCCTCCCAACACAGATACGCAGTATTTT; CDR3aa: CSARDATRPPNTDTQYF
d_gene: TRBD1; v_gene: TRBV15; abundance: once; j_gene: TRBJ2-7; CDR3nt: TGTGCCACCAGCAGAGCCGGACAGGATGGATTAGTTCGCTACGAGCAGTACTTC; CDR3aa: CATSRAGQDGLVRYEQYF
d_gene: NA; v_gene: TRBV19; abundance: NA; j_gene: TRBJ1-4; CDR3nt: TGTGCCAGTAAAACATCCGATGCAACTAATGAAAAACTGTTTTTT; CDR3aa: CASKTSDATNEKLFF
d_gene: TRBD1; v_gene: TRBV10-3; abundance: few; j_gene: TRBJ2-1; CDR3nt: TGTGCCATCAGCGGGACAGGAAAAAATGAGCAGTTCTTC; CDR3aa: CAISGTGKNEQFF
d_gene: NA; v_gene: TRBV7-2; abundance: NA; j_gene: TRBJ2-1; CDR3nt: TGTGCCAGCAGCCGATCAGGGGGGGGTGAGCAGTTCTTC; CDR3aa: CASSRSGGGEQFF
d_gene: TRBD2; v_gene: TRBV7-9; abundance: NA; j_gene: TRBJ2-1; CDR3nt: TGTGCCAGCAGCTTACCGTTAGCGGGAGTTAGGAATGAGCAGTTCTTC; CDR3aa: CASSLPLAGVRNEQFF
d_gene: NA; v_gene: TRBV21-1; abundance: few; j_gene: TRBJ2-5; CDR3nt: TGTGCCAGCAGGGCCGTGAGGGATCCGACCCAGTACTTC; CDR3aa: CASRAVRDPTQYF
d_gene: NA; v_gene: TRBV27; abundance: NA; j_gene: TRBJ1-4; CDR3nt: TGTGCCAGCAGTTTATCACGGCTTGGGGAGGAAAAACTGTTTTTT; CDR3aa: CASSLSRLGEEKLFF
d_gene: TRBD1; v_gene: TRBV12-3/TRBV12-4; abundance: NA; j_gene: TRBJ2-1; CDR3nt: TGTGCCAGCAGGACAGGGGGCGCATCAAATGAGCAGTTCTTC; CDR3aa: CASRTGGASNEQFF
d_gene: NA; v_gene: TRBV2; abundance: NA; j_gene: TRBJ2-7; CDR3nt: TGTGCCAGCAAGGACAGCTCCTACGAGCAGTACTTC; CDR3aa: CASKDSSYEQYF
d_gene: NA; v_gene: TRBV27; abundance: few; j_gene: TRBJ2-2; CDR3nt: TGTGCCAGCAAACCGGTACGGGCGAACACCGGGGAGCTGTTTTTT; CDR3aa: CASKPVRANTGELFF
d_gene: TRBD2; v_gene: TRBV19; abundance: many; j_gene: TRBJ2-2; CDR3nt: TGTGCCAGTAGTCCTCGAACCCCGCCAGCGGGAGGGCCAGGGGAGCTGTTTTTT; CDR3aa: CASSPRTPPAGGPGELFF
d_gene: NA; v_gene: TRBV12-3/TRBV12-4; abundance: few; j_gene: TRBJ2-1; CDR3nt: TGTGCCAGCAGTTTTCCTAATCATAATGAGCAGTTCTTC; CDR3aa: CASSFPNHNEQFF